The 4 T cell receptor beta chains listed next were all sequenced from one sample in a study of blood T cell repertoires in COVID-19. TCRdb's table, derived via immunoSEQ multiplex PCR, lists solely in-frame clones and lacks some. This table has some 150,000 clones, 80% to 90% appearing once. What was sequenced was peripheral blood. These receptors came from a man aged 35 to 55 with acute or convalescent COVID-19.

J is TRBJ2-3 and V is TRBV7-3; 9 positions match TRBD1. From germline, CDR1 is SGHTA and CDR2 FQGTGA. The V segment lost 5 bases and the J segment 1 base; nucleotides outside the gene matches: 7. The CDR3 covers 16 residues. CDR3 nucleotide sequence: TGTGCCAGCAGCCCCCTCACAGGGGGCGGCACAGATACGCAGTATTTT. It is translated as CASSPLTGGGTDTQYF.

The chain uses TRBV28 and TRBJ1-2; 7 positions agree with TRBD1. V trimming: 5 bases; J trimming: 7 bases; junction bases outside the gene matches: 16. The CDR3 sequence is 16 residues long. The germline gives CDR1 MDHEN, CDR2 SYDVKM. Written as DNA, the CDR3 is TGTGCCAGCAGTCCAGGACAGGTCGGCCTGGGATTTGGCTACACCTTC. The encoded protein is CASSPGQVGLGFGYTF.

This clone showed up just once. The CDR3 nucleotides are TGCGCCAGCAGCCGCCCGGGACAGGGGTCGGGGAGCACTGAAGCTTTCTTT. This gives the protein CASSRPGQGSGSTEAFF. The gene calls are TRBV4-1 and TRBJ1-1; 10 bases align to TRBD1. Germline loops: CDR1 MGHRA, CDR2 YSYEKL. The CDR3 totals 17 residues. The V gene end was trimmed by 4 bases and the J gene end by 4 bases; junction bases not matched to a gene: 12.

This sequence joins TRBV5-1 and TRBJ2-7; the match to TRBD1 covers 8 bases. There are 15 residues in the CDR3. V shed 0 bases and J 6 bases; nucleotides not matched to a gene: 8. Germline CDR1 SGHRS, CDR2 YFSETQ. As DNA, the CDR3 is TGCGCCAGCAGCTTGGAATCCAGGGGGCGCGCCGAGCAGTACTTC. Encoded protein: CASSLESRGRAEQYF.